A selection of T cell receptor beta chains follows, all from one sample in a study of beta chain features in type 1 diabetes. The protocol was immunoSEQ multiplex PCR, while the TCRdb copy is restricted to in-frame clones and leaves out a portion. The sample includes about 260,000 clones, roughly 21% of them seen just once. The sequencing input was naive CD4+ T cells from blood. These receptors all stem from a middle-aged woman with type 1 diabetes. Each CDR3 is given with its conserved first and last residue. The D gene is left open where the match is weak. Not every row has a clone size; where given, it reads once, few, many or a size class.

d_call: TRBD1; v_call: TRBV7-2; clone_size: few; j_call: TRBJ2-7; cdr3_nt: TGTGCCAGCAGCTCACGGACAGGGGGCTACGAGCAGTACTTC; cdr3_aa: CASSSRTGGYEQYF
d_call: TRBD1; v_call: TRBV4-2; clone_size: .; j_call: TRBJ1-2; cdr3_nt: TGTGCCAGCAGCCAATTTTCCGGGACAGGGGAGGGCGGCTACACCTTC; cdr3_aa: CASSQFSGTGEGGYTF
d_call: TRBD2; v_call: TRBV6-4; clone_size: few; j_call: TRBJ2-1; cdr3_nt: TGTGCCAGCAGTGTAGCGGGAGGCGATGAGCAGTTCTTC; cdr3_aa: CASSVAGGDEQFF
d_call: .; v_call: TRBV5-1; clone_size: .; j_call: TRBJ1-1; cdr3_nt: TGCGCCAGCAGCAGACAACAGGGGAACACTGAAGCTTTCTTT; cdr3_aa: CASSRQQGNTEAFF
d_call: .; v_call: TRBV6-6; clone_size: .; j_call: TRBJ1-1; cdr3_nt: TGTGCCAGCAGTATCCGGACAGAGAACACTGAAGCTTTCTTT; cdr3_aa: CASSIRTENTEAFF
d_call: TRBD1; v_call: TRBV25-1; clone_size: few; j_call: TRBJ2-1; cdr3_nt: TGTGCCAGCAGTGAAGGACAGGGGCTCGACAATGAGCAGTTCTTC; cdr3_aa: CASSEGQGLDNEQFF
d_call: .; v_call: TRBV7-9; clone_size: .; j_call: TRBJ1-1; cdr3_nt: TGTGCCAGCGGTCCGTTAGCGGCGAGCACTGAAGCTTTCTTT; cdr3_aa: CASGPLAASTEAFF
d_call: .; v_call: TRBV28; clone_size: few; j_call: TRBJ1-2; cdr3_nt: TGTGCCAGCATCCTCAGGGGAGCTAACTATGGCTACACCTTC; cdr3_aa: CASILRGANYGYTF
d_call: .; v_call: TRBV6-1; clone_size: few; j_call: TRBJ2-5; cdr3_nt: TGTGCCAGTTGTTCGGGGGTTGCGGAGACCCAGTACTTC; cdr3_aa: CASCSGVAETQYF
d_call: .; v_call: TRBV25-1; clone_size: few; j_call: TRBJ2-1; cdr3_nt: TGTGCCAGCAGTCGGTCCTACAATGAGCAGTTCTTC; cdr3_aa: CASSRSYNEQFF
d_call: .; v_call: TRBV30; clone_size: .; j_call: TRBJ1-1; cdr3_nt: TGTGCCTGGAGTGCAAGCCTGGAGGCTTTCTTT; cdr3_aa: CAWSASLEAFF
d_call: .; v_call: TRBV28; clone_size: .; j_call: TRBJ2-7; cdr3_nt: TGTGCCAGCAGTTTGGGGGCGAACAGGAACTACGAGCAGTACTTC; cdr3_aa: CASSLGANRNYEQYF
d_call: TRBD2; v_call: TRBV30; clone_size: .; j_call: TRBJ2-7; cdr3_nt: TGTGCCGGATCTAGCGGAGACTACGAGCAGTACTTC; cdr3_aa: CAGSSGDYEQYF
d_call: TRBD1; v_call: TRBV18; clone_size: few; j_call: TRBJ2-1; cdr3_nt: TGTGCCAGCTCACCGGGACAGGGGGATGAGCAGTTCTTC; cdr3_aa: CASSPGQGDEQFF
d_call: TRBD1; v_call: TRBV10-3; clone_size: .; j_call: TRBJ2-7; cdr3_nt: TGTGCCATCAGTGGGGACAGGGGCCCCCCTTACGAGCAGTACTTC; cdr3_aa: CAISGDRGPPYEQYF
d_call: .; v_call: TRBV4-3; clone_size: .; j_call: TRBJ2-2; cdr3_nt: TGCGCCAGCAGCCAAGACTCCCCGAACACCGGGGAGCTGTTTTTT; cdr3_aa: CASSQDSPNTGELFF
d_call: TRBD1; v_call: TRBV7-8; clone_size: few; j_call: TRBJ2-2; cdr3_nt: TGTGCCAGCAGCCTCCGGACAGGGAACACCGGGGAGCTGTTTTTT; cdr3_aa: CASSLRTGNTGELFF
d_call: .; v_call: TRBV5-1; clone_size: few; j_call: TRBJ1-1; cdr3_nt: TGCGCCAGCAGCTTGGGGTCAGTGGGGCCGAACACTGAAGCTTTCTTT; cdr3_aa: CASSLGSVGPNTEAFF
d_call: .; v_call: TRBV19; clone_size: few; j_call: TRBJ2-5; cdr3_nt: TGTGCCACTTTGGGTCGCCGGGGAGAGACCCAGTACTTC; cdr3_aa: CATLGRRGETQYF
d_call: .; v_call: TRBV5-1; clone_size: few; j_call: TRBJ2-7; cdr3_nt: TGCGCCAGCAGCTTGGGGGCCCAGGACGAGCAGTACTTC; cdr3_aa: CASSLGAQDEQYF
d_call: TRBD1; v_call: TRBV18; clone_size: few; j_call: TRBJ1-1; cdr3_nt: TGTGCCAGCTCTCCAGGACAGGGTCTGAACACTGAAGCTTTCTTT; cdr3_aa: CASSPGQGLNTEAFF
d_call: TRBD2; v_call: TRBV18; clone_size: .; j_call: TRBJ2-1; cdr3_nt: TGTGCCAGCTCAAGCGGGGGGGCTGGTGAGCAGTTCTTC; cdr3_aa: CASSSGGAGEQFF
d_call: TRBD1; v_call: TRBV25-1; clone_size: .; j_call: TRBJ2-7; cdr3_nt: TGTGCCAGCAGCCGGACAGGAGCCTACGAGCAGTACTTC; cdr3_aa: CASSRTGAYEQYF
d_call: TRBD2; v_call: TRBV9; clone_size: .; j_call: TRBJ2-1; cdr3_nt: TGTGCCAGCAGCGCTAGCGGGGTCTCCTACAATGAGCAGTTCTTC; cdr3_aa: CASSASGVSYNEQFF
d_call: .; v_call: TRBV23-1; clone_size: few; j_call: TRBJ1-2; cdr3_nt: TGCGCCGGACACCTCTCAATCTACATGATTAACTATGGCTACACCTTC; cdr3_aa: CAGHLSIYMINYGYTF
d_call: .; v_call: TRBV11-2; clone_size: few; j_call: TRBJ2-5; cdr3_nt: TGTGCCAGCAGCTCACAGGGGGAGGGAGAGACCCAGTACTTC; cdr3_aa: CASSSQGEGETQYF
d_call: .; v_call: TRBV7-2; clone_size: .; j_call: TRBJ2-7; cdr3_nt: TGTGCCAGCAGCTTGTCCGGTGGTACGTGGGAGCAGTACTTC; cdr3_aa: CASSLSGGTWEQYF
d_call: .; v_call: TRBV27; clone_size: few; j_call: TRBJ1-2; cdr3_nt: TGTGCCAGCAGTCCCGCGGAGGCGGGGGATTATGGCTACACCTTC; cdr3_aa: CASSPAEAGDYGYTF
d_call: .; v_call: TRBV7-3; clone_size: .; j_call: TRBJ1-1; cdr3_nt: TGTGCCAGCAGCTCCGGCTCACCGGGGGCTGAAGCTTTCTTT; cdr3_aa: CASSSGSPGAEAFF
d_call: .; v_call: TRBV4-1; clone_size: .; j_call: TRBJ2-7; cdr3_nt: TGCGCCAGCAGCCCCTTGGGGCGAGGCAACTACGAGCAGTACTTC; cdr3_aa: CASSPLGRGNYEQYF
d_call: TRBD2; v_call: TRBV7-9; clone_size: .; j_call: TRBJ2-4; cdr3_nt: TGTGCCAGCAGCTGGCATGGGGGGGAGGACATTCAGTACTTC; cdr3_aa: CASSWHGGEDIQYF
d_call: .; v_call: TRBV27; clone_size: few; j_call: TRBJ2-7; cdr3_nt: TGTGCCAGCAGCCCAGGTGGTTACGAGCAGTACTTC; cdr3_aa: CASSPGGYEQYF
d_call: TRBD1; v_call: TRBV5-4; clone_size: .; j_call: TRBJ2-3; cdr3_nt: TGTGCCAGCAACCTTGGACAGGGTAGGGCAGATACGCAGTATTTT; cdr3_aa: CASNLGQGRADTQYF
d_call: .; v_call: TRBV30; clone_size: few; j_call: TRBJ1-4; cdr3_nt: TGTGCCTCGGAATTATTTGAGGGAAAACTGTTTTTT; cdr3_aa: CASELFEGKLFF
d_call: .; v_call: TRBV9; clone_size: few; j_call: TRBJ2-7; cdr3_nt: TGTGCCAGCAGCGCCCAGGGAAGAAATTTCTACGAGCAGTACTTC; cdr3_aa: CASSAQGRNFYEQYF
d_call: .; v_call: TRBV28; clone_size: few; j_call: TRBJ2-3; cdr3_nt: TGTGCCAGCAGGGGACCAGGGACTAGCACAGATACGCAGTATTTT; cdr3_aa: CASRGPGTSTDTQYF
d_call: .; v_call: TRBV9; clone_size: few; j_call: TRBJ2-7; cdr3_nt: TGTGCCAGCAGCGTGACGGGAGTCCGTAACGAGCAGTACTTC; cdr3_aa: CASSVTGVRNEQYF
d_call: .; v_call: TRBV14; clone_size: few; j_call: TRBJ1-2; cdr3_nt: TGTGCCAGCAGCCGTAGGGACTTCCTCTATGGCTACACCTTC; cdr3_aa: CASSRRDFLYGYTF
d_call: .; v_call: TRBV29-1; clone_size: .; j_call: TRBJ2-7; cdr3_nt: TGCAGCGCTTACCAGGTCCCGGTAGAGCAGTACTTC; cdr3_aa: CSAYQVPVEQYF
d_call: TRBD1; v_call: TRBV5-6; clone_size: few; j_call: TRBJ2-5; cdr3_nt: TGTGCCAGCAGCTTGGGACAGGGCCACCAAGAGACCCAGTACTTC; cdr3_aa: CASSLGQGHQETQYF
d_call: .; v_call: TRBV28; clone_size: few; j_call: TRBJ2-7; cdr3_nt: TGTGCCAGCTGGGGCGACGGCAGGCCCTACGAGCAGTACTTC; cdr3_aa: CASWGDGRPYEQYF
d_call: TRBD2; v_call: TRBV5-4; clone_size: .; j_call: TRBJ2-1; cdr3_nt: TGTGCCAGCAGCTCGTTGGTTGGACTAGCGGGGGCCCGGGCCTACAATGAGCAGTTCTTC; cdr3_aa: CASSSLVGLAGARAYNEQFF
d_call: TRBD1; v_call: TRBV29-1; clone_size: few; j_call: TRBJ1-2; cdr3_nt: TGCAGCGTCGAGAAGGGGACAGGTTTTAACTATGGCTACACCTTC; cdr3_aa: CSVEKGTGFNYGYTF
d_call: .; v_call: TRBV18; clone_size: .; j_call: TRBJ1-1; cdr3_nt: TGTGCCAGCTCACCCAATTATGGGGGACTTACAAACACTGAAGCTTTCTTT; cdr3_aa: CASSPNYGGLTNTEAFF
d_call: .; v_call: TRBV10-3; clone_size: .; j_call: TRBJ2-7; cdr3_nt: TGTGCCATCAGTGCGGTTTCCTACGAGCAGTACTTC; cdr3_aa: CAISAVSYEQYF
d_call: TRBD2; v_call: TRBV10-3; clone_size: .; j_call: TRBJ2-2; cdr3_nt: TGTGCCATCAGAGAGCGGGAGGCAAGCGGGGAGCTGTTTTTT; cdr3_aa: CAIREREASGELFF
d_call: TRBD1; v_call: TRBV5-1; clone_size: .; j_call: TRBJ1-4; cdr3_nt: TGCGCCAGCAGCGACAGGGTCGATGAAAAACTGTTTTTT; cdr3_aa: CASSDRVDEKLFF
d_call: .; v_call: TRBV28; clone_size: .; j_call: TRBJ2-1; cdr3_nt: TGTGCCAGCATCCCGGAGTCGACAGCCTACAATGAGCAGTTCTTC; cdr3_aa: CASIPESTAYNEQFF
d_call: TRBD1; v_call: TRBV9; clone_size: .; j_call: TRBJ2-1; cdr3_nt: TGTGCCAGCAGCTCCCTGGACAGGGGGGCCCTCCATGAGCAGTTCTTC; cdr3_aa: CASSSLDRGALHEQFF
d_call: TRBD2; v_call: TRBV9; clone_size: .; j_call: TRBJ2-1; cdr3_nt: TGTGCCAGCAGCGTGCTGACTAGCGGATACTACAATGAGCAGTTCTTC; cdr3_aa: CASSVLTSGYYNEQFF
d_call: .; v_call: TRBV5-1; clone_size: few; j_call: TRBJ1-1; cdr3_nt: TGCGCCAGCAGCCTCCATTCTCTCGAGGTGGCTTTCTTT; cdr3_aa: CASSLHSLEVAFF
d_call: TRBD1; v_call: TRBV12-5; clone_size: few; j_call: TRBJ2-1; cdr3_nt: TGTGCTAGTGGTTTGGCCACACAGGGGGCGGTCGGGCATGAGCAGTTCTTC; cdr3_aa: CASGLATQGAVGHEQFF
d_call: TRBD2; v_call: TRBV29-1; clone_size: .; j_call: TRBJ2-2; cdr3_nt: TGCAGCGTTATTCAAGCGGGAGTCACCGGGGAGCTGTTTTTT; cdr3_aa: CSVIQAGVTGELFF
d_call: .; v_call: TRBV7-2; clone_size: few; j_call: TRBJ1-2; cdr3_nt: TGTGCCAGCAGCTTAACGGAGACCTATGGCTACACCTTC; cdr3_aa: CASSLTETYGYTF